These T cell receptor beta chains were read from a single sample in a study of blood T cell repertoires in COVID-19. Profiled with immunoSEQ multiplex PCR; TCRdb holds only in-frame clones, not every one. The sample shows about 180,000 clones, about 91% of them seen only once. Sequences were obtained from peripheral blood. All receptors derive from a woman aged 45-65 years with acute or convalescent COVID-19. The CDR3 runs from the conserved cysteine through the conserved F or W. A D gene is named only where the DNA matches it firmly. Some rows have no size entry. The others give once, few or many, or a class for an expanded clone.

d_call: .
v_call: TRBV24-1
j_call: TRBJ2-2
clone_size: once
cdr3_aa: CATSRETGELFF
cdr3_nt: TGTGCCACCAGCAGGGAAACCGGGGAGCTGTTTTTT

d_call: TRBD1
v_call: TRBV7-6
j_call: TRBJ2-3
clone_size: .
cdr3_aa: CASALRGQGTGDTQYF
cdr3_nt: TGTGCCAGCGCCCTAAGGGGGCAGGGGACGGGAGATACGCAGTATTTT

d_call: .
v_call: TRBV24-1
j_call: TRBJ1-5
clone_size: .
cdr3_aa: CATSDSGVEDQPQHF
cdr3_nt: TGTGCCACCAGTGACTCGGGGGTGGAAGATCAGCCCCAGCATTTT

d_call: .
v_call: TRBV7-3
j_call: TRBJ1-1
clone_size: .
cdr3_aa: CASSLNRVTEAFF
cdr3_nt: TGTGCCAGCAGCTTAAACAGGGTCACTGAAGCTTTCTTT

d_call: TRBD2
v_call: TRBV27
j_call: TRBJ2-1
clone_size: .
cdr3_aa: CASSHSGRSNNEQFF
cdr3_nt: TGTGCCAGCAGTCATAGCGGGAGGAGTAACAATGAGCAGTTCTTC

d_call: TRBD2
v_call: TRBV6-2/TRBV6-3
j_call: TRBJ2-3
clone_size: .
cdr3_aa: CASSPVRESTDTQYF
cdr3_nt: TGTGCCAGCAGTCCCGTGCGGGAGAGCACAGATACGCAGTATTTT

d_call: .
v_call: TRBV19
j_call: TRBJ1-1
clone_size: few
cdr3_aa: CASSPLGDNTEAFF
cdr3_nt: TGTGCCAGTAGTCCCCTTGGAGACAACACTGAAGCTTTCTTT

d_call: .
v_call: TRBV5-6
j_call: TRBJ1-2
clone_size: .
cdr3_aa: CASSYTTGGYTF
cdr3_nt: TGTGCCAGCAGCTACACGACGGGGGGCTACACCTTC

d_call: TRBD2
v_call: TRBV27
j_call: TRBJ2-3
clone_size: few
cdr3_aa: CASSFRTRTGADTQYF
cdr3_nt: TGTGCCAGCAGCTTCAGGACTAGGACGGGTGCAGATACGCAGTATTTT

d_call: TRBD1
v_call: TRBV30
j_call: TRBJ1-3
clone_size: .
cdr3_aa: CASGTGTGSGNTIYF
cdr3_nt: TGTGCCTCAGGGACAGGGACGGGCTCTGGAAACACCATATATTTT

d_call: TRBD1
v_call: TRBV5-6
j_call: TRBJ1-4
clone_size: .
cdr3_aa: CASSLKGTGREKLFF
cdr3_nt: TGTGCCAGCAGCTTGAAAGGGACAGGGCGGGAAAAACTGTTTTTT

d_call: .
v_call: TRBV7-2
j_call: TRBJ1-2
clone_size: .
cdr3_aa: CASSPGGSAIESGYTF
cdr3_nt: TGTGCCAGCAGCCCGGGAGGGTCAGCTATCGAGAGTGGCTACACCTTC

d_call: TRBD1
v_call: TRBV6-6
j_call: TRBJ1-4
clone_size: .
cdr3_aa: CASSYLGQGKTEKLFF
cdr3_nt: TGTGCCAGCAGTTACCTGGGACAGGGGAAGACTGAAAAACTGTTTTTT

d_call: TRBD1
v_call: TRBV4-2
j_call: TRBJ1-2
clone_size: once
cdr3_aa: CASSQLPRDRGLGYTF
cdr3_nt: TGTGCCAGCAGCCAGCTCCCCCGCGACAGGGGGCTTGGCTACACCTTC

d_call: TRBD2
v_call: TRBV5-6
j_call: TRBJ2-7
clone_size: once
cdr3_aa: CASSFLRQGGTSSYEQYF
cdr3_nt: TGTGCCAGCAGCTTTCTCCGGCAGGGAGGGACGAGCTCCTACGAGCAGTACTTC

d_call: TRBD2
v_call: TRBV6-5
j_call: TRBJ2-1
clone_size: .
cdr3_aa: CASSPPGGEYNEQFF
cdr3_nt: TGTGCCAGCAGTCCCCCGGGGGGGGAGTACAATGAGCAGTTCTTC

d_call: TRBD1
v_call: TRBV9
j_call: TRBJ1-1
clone_size: .
cdr3_aa: CASSVDTGEDTEAFF
cdr3_nt: TGTGCCAGCAGCGTAGACACAGGGGAGGACACTGAAGCTTTCTTT

d_call: .
v_call: TRBV3-1/TRBV3-2
j_call: TRBJ2-1
clone_size: .
cdr3_aa: CASSERLQKYNEQFF
cdr3_nt: TGTGCCAGCAGCGAAAGGCTACAGAAGTACAATGAGCAGTTCTTC

d_call: TRBD2
v_call: TRBV4-3
j_call: TRBJ2-1
clone_size: .
cdr3_aa: CASSQVSGGAYNEQFF
cdr3_nt: TGCGCCAGCAGCCAAGTTTCGGGGGGGGCATACAATGAGCAGTTCTTC

d_call: TRBD1
v_call: TRBV27
j_call: TRBJ1-2
clone_size: .
cdr3_aa: CASSLTRTGANYGYTF
cdr3_nt: TGTGCCAGCAGTTTAACCAGGACAGGGGCAAACTATGGCTACACCTTC

d_call: .
v_call: TRBV18
j_call: TRBJ1-1
clone_size: .
cdr3_aa: CASSPKVADSTEAFF
cdr3_nt: TGTGCCAGCTCACCAAAAGTAGCAGATTCCACTGAAGCTTTCTTT

d_call: TRBD1
v_call: TRBV4-3
j_call: TRBJ2-3
clone_size: .
cdr3_aa: CASSPTGGPSTDTQYF
cdr3_nt: TGCGCCAGCAGCCCTACAGGGGGACCTAGCACAGATACGCAGTATTTT

d_call: TRBD1
v_call: TRBV5-1
j_call: TRBJ1-2
clone_size: .
cdr3_aa: CASTPTGIGGYTF
cdr3_nt: TGCGCCAGCACCCCGACAGGGATCGGGGGCTACACCTTC

d_call: TRBD1
v_call: TRBV25-1
j_call: TRBJ2-1
clone_size: .
cdr3_aa: CATQTGVNSYNEQFF
cdr3_nt: TGTGCCACCCAGACAGGGGTCAACTCCTACAATGAGCAGTTCTTC

d_call: TRBD1
v_call: TRBV7-2
j_call: TRBJ1-1
clone_size: .
cdr3_aa: CASSLGYLRDRGAFF
cdr3_nt: TGTGCCAGCAGCTTAGGATACCTCCGGGACAGGGGAGCTTTCTTT

d_call: .
v_call: TRBV15
j_call: TRBJ1-3
clone_size: .
cdr3_aa: CATSRDPGDGNTIYF
cdr3_nt: TGTGCCACCAGCAGAGATCCGGGGGACGGAAACACCATATATTTT

d_call: TRBD1
v_call: TRBV5-1
j_call: TRBJ2-2
clone_size: .
cdr3_aa: CASTTGAANTGELFF
cdr3_nt: TGCGCCAGCACGACAGGGGCCGCGAACACCGGGGAGCTGTTTTTT

d_call: .
v_call: TRBV20-1
j_call: TRBJ1-1
clone_size: .
cdr3_aa: CSASTGKAEAFF
cdr3_nt: TGCAGTGCTAGTACGGGGAAGGCTGAAGCTTTCTTT

d_call: .
v_call: TRBV7-2
j_call: TRBJ1-4
clone_size: .
cdr3_aa: CASSNRPAAEEKLFF
cdr3_nt: TGTGCCAGCAGCAATAGACCGGCGGCGGAGGAAAAACTGTTTTTT

d_call: TRBD2
v_call: TRBV3-1/TRBV3-2
j_call: TRBJ2-2
clone_size: .
cdr3_aa: CASSPNSGGASGELFF
cdr3_nt: TGTGCCAGCAGCCCGAATAGCGGGGGGGCGAGCGGGGAGCTGTTTTTT

d_call: .
v_call: TRBV6-1
j_call: TRBJ1-2
clone_size: .
cdr3_aa: CASSEALRQLYGYTF
cdr3_nt: TGTGCCAGCAGTGAAGCGCTTCGACAGCTCTATGGCTACACCTTC

d_call: TRBD2
v_call: TRBV5-6
j_call: TRBJ2-7
clone_size: once
cdr3_aa: CASSLATSGSSYEQYF
cdr3_nt: TGTGCCAGCAGCTTGGCTACTAGCGGCTCCTCCTACGAGCAGTACTTC

d_call: TRBD1
v_call: TRBV6-5
j_call: TRBJ1-1
clone_size: .
cdr3_aa: CASSYLDRAEAFF
cdr3_nt: TGTGCCAGCAGTTATCTCGACAGGGCTGAAGCTTTCTTT

d_call: .
v_call: TRBV3-1/TRBV3-2
j_call: TRBJ1-1
clone_size: .
cdr3_aa: CASSQDLLSGKAFF
cdr3_nt: TGTGCCAGCAGCCAAGATCTCTTGTCAGGGAAAGCTTTCTTT

d_call: .
v_call: TRBV18
j_call: TRBJ1-1
clone_size: .
cdr3_aa: CASSLGQGNTEAFF
cdr3_nt: TGTGCCAGCTCACTAGGCCAGGGGAACACTGAAGCTTTCTTT

d_call: TRBD1
v_call: TRBV6-6
j_call: TRBJ1-1
clone_size: once
cdr3_aa: CATKRDRGPREAFF
cdr3_nt: TGTGCCACCAAACGGGACAGGGGCCCTCGGGAAGCTTTCTTT

d_call: .
v_call: TRBV4-3
j_call: TRBJ1-4
clone_size: .
cdr3_aa: CASSRAGGAEEKLFF
cdr3_nt: TGCGCCAGCAGCCGCGCGGGGGGGGCGGAGGAAAAACTGTTTTTT

d_call: .
v_call: TRBV11-2
j_call: TRBJ2-3
clone_size: few
cdr3_aa: CASSPGSRYSTDTQYF
cdr3_nt: TGTGCCAGCAGCCCAGGGTCCAGGTATAGCACAGATACGCAGTATTTT

d_call: .
v_call: TRBV3-1/TRBV3-2
j_call: TRBJ2-1
clone_size: .
cdr3_aa: CASSQGRNEQFF
cdr3_nt: TGTGCCAGCAGCCAGGGGAGAAATGAGCAGTTCTTC

d_call: TRBD2
v_call: TRBV9
j_call: TRBJ2-7
clone_size: .
cdr3_aa: CASSAAGSGDPYEQYF
cdr3_nt: TGTGCCAGCAGCGCTGCGGGTAGCGGGGACCCCTACGAGCAGTACTTC

d_call: TRBD1
v_call: TRBV27
j_call: TRBJ1-1
clone_size: .
cdr3_aa: CASSKQGAYTEAFF
cdr3_nt: TGTGCCAGCTCTAAACAGGGGGCTTACACTGAAGCTTTCTTT

d_call: .
v_call: TRBV9
j_call: TRBJ2-1
clone_size: .
cdr3_aa: CASSGLSYPDNEQFF
cdr3_nt: TGTGCCAGCAGCGGATTAAGTTATCCGGACAATGAGCAGTTCTTC

d_call: .
v_call: TRBV7-9
j_call: TRBJ1-3
clone_size: .
cdr3_aa: CASSSYSGGAGNTIYF
cdr3_nt: TGTGCCAGCAGCTCGTACTCGGGGGGCGCTGGAAACACCATATATTTT

d_call: .
v_call: TRBV18
j_call: TRBJ1-2
clone_size: few
cdr3_aa: CASSPPGELPHGYTF
cdr3_nt: TGTGCCAGCTCACCACCCGGGGAGCTACCTCACGGCTACACCTTC

d_call: .
v_call: TRBV6-2/TRBV6-3
j_call: TRBJ2-3
clone_size: once
cdr3_aa: CASSRNLATDTQYF
cdr3_nt: TGTGCCAGCAGCCGCAATTTAGCGACAGATACGCAGTATTTT

d_call: .
v_call: TRBV10-3
j_call: TRBJ2-1
clone_size: .
cdr3_aa: CATFWGVAGNEQFF
cdr3_nt: TGTGCCACCTTCTGGGGGGTGGCGGGCAATGAGCAGTTCTTC

d_call: .
v_call: TRBV10-3
j_call: TRBJ2-2
clone_size: .
cdr3_aa: CAITSVVVKNTGELFF
cdr3_nt: TGTGCCATCACCTCGGTGGTAGTCAAGAACACCGGGGAGCTGTTTTTT

d_call: .
v_call: TRBV6-5
j_call: TRBJ1-5
clone_size: few
cdr3_aa: CASSYRVGGQPQHF
cdr3_nt: TGTGCCAGCAGTTACAGGGTAGGGGGTCAGCCCCAGCATTTT

d_call: .
v_call: TRBV9
j_call: TRBJ1-6
clone_size: .
cdr3_aa: CASSQSETGDTYNSPLHF
cdr3_nt: TGTGCCAGCAGCCAAAGTGAAACAGGAGATACCTATAATTCACCCCTCCACTTT

d_call: .
v_call: TRBV12-5
j_call: TRBJ1-6
clone_size: few
cdr3_aa: CASGFGTDNSPLHF
cdr3_nt: TGTGCTAGTGGTTTCGGTACCGATAATTCACCCCTCCACTTT